Each of the 21 T cell receptor beta chains below was sequenced from the same sample in a study of vaccination effects on CD4 cells after COVID-19. No antigen has been assigned to these receptors. Profiled with immunoSEQ multiplex PCR; TCRdb holds only in-frame clones, not every one. The table has approximately 40,000 clones, around 76% seen once. Subsequent to a culture period of more than 9 days, CD4+ T cells were isolated. Here the sequenced sample was CD4+ T cells from PBMCs cultured without peptide, taken before COVID-19 vaccination. Receptors originate from a human donor who received a COVID-19 vaccine.

V is TRBV3-1 (or the pseudogene TRBV3-2) and J is TRBJ1-6; D gene ambiguous. Germline values: CDR1 LGHDT, CDR2 YNNKEL (reference sequence). This CDR3 has 15 residues. V was shortened by 2 bases and J by 8 bases, with 13 bases between the two germline ends. The chain's CDR3 is CASSQRRAGDSPLHF. CDR3 nucleotide sequence: TGTGCCAGCAGCCAAAGACGGGCTGGGGATTCACCCCTCCACTTT.

The chain uses TRBV5-1 and TRBJ2-1; D gene ambiguous. V was pared by 0 bases and J by 8 bases, with 15 bases between. Germline assignment: CDR1 SGHRS and CDR2 YFSETQ. The CDR3 runs 15 residues. In DNA form, the CDR3 reads TGCGCCAGCAGCTTGGGTGGGTCCGCCCCCGATGAGCAGTTCTTC. Translated, it gives CASSLGGSAPDEQFF.

This clone was counted between two and nine times. V and J are TRBV5-1 and TRBJ2-2; D possibly corresponds to TRBD2 (5 bases). V gave up 2 bases and J gave up 5 bases, with 10 bases separating them. This CDR3 has 14 residues. Germline V gene data show CDR1 as SGHRS and CDR2 as YFSETQ. The CDR3 here is CASSFSGGTGELFF. The DNA for the CDR3 is TGCGCCAGCAGCTTCTCAGGCGGGACCGGGGAGCTGTTTTTT.

This chain connects TRBV7-2 to TRBJ1-2; D unresolved. Trimming stripped 2 bases from V and 6 bases from J, with 19 bases between. This CDR3 contains 16 residues. Germline CDR1 reads SGHTA; CDR2 reads FQGNSA. This chain's CDR3 is CASSLPPPRQDNGYTF. In DNA form, the CDR3 reads TGTGCCAGCAGCTTACCCCCGCCCAGGCAAGACAATGGCTACACCTTC.

V gene TRBV2 combines with J gene TRBJ2-3; 8 positions agree with TRBD2. The CDR3 is 14 residues long. Germline assignment: CDR1 SNHLY and CDR2 FYNNEI. With 4 bases clipped from V and 1 base from J, the junction kept 1 base outside the gene matches. This CDR3 is CASSVTSGTDTQYF. The CDR3, as DNA: TGTGCCAGCAGTGTGACTAGCGGCACAGATACGCAGTATTTT. Variable domain in full (rest from reference TRBV2 and TRBJ2-3): EPEVTQTPSHQVTQMGQEVILRCVPISNHLYFYWYRQILGQKVEFLVSFYNNEISEKSEIFDDQFSVERPDGSNFTLKIRSTKLEDSAMYFCASSVTSGTDTQYFGPGTRLTVL.

The chain recombines TRBV6-4 with TRBJ2-3; a weak D match, TRBD1 (5 bases). Germline V lookup: CDR1 MRHNA, CDR2 SNTAGT. V was clipped by 0 bases and J by 5 bases, with 12 bases between them. The CDR3 contains 15 residues. This CDR3 reads CASSDSGRVRDTQYF. Written as DNA, the CDR3 is TGTGCCAGCAGTGACTCGGGCAGGGTGAGAGATACGCAGTATTTT.

The CDR3 region is CASSSRVDRGGTDTQYF. For the CDR3, the DNA is TGTGCCAGCAGCTCCCGAGTAGACCGAGGAGGTACAGATACGCAGTATTTT. J is TRBJ2-3 and V is TRBV3-1 (or the pseudogene TRBV3-2); D perhaps matches TRBD2 (5 bases). Germline-derived CDR1 and CDR2 are LGHDT and YNNKEL (reference sequence). CDR3 length: 17 residues. The V and J ends lost 5 bases and 3 bases respectively, with 21 bases between them.

The V and J genes are TRBV24-1 and TRBJ2-1; no reliable D call. The CDR3 sequence is 15 residues long. Germline V lookup: CDR1 KGHDR, CDR2 SFDVKD. V was shortened by 5 bases and J by 6 bases, with 16 bases between the two germline ends. The CDR3 DNA follows: TGTGCCACCAGTGTCCCCCTCGACGGTTCCAATGAGCAGTTCTTC. The encoded protein is CATSVPLDGSNEQFF.

The chain uses TRBV7-2 and TRBJ2-5; possible D gene TRBD1, 6 bases. Germline CDR1 reads SGHTA; CDR2 reads FQGNSA. V lost 4 bases and J 2 bases, leaving 14 bases between the germline ends. The CDR3 has 15 amino acids. The CDR3 nucleotides read TGTGCCAGCAGCTCCCAGGGGCGAGAACAAGAGACCCAGTACTTC. It translates to CASSSQGREQETQYF. Together with reference TRBV7-2 and TRBJ2-5, the CDR3 gives the full variable domain: GAGVSQSPSNKVTEKGKDVELRCDPISGHTALYWYRQSLGQGLEFLIYFQGNSAPDKSGLPSDRFSAERTGGSVSTLTIQRTQQEDSAVYLCASSSQGREQETQYFGPGTRLLVL.

This rearrangement joins TRBV5-1 to TRBJ2-5; D possibly corresponds to TRBD1 (5 bases). CDR3 length: 14 residues. The ends were cut back, 2 bases at V and 4 bases at J, with 12 bases in the middle. Per the germline V gene, CDR1 is SGHRS and CDR2 is YFSETQ. The CDR3 protein is CASSLDSPGETQYF. The CDR3 DNA is TGCGCCAGCAGCTTAGACAGCCCGGGAGAGACCCAGTACTTC.

V is TRBV4-1 and J is TRBJ1-2; D might be TRBD1 (5 bases). Germline V CDR1 and CDR2: MGHRA, YSYEKL. This CDR3 spans 14 amino acids. Trimming shortened V by 6 bases and J by 2 bases, and 13 bases separated the two germline ends. CDR3 nucleotides: TGCGCCAGCAGTCAACCAGGGATAAACTATGGCTACACCTTC. This gives the protein CASSQPGINYGYTF.

This clone occurred a few times. V gene TRBV2 combines with J gene TRBJ1-5; TRBD1 matches 7 bases. The CDR3 spans 17 residues. V trimming: 7 bases; J trimming: 0 bases; junction bases outside the gene matches: 12. Germline V lookup: CDR1 SNHLY, CDR2 FYNNEI. CDR3 in DNA: TGTGCCAGCATGGACCAGGGACAGATCTATAGCAATCAGCCCCAGCATTTT. This gives the protein CASMDQGQIYSNQPQHF.

V and J are TRBV7-2 and TRBJ2-6; a possible D gene is TRBD2 (5 bases). CDR1 and CDR2 (germline): SGHTA, FQGNSA. The CDR3 consists of 14 residues. Trimming left V 5 bases short and J 4 bases short, with 9 bases between. CDR3 bases: TGTGCCAGCAGCCCGCGGGTAGGGGCCAACGTCCTGACTTTC. Protein: CASSPRVGANVLTF.

The chain couples TRBV2 to TRBJ2-2; 7 nucleotides line up with TRBD1. V was pared by 7 bases and J by 1 base, with 3 bases of the junction left unmatched. The CDR3 is made up of 14 amino acids. The germline CDR1 and CDR2 sequences are SNHLY and FYNNEI. CDR3 loop: CASKRQGNTGELFF. As DNA, the CDR3 is TGTGCCAGCAAAAGACAGGGGAACACCGGGGAGCTGTTTTTT.

The V gene is TRBV19, the J gene TRBJ2-1; no reliable D call. CDR3 length: 15 amino acids. Germline V gene sequence: CDR1 LNHDA, CDR2 SQIVND (reference sequence). With 9 bases removed from V and 5 bases from J, the gap between germline ends came to 20 bases. The CDR3 protein is CASPFGQVENNEQFF. DNA for the CDR3: TGTGCCAGCCCGTTCGGGCAGGTTGAAAACAATGAGCAGTTCTTC.

The gene calls are TRBV4-3 and TRBJ2-3; 14 nucleotides line up with TRBD2. Per germline, CDR1 LGHNA and CDR2 YSLEER. This CDR3 contains 20 residues. Trimming removed 4 bases from V and 2 bases from J; junction bases left unmatched: 14. The CDR3 nucleotides are TGCGCCAGCAGCCCCCGACTAGCGGGGGGGCAAAGTCATCTCACAGATACGCAGTATTTT. Translated, it gives CASSPRLAGGQSHLTDTQYF.

The chain combines TRBV6-5 with TRBJ1-4; TRBD1 matches at 7 bases. Germline-derived CDR1 and CDR2 are MNHEY and SVGAGI. The CDR3 covers 12 residues. Trimming cost V 4 bases and J 10 bases; bases outside gene matches: 3. The CDR3 coding sequence is TGTGCCAGCAGTTCCGCAGGGGGAAAACTGTTTTTT. It specifies CASSSAGGKLFF.

The chain is built from TRBV10-3 and TRBJ2-5; D is tentatively TRBD1 or TRBD2 (7 bases each). The germline CDR1 and CDR2 sequences are ENHRY and SYGVKD. Trimming cost V 10 bases and J 7 bases, with 22 bases left between them. The CDR3 runs 14 residues. CDR3 loop: CASRGGQGEGTQYF. The CDR3 DNA reads as TGTGCCAGCCGAGGCGGTCAGGGGGAGGGGACCCAGTACTTC.

This clone was picked up one time. The chain couples TRBV20-1 to TRBJ2-2; D remains ambiguous. CDR1 and CDR2 from the germline V gene are DFQATT and SNEGSKA (reference sequence). Deletions cut 3 bases from V and 4 bases from J, with 12 bases between. The CDR3 has 14 residues. As DNA, the CDR3 is TGCAGTGCTAGTAGGTTAGGTGGCACCGGGGAGCTGTTTTTT. This encodes CSASRLGGTGELFF.

This clone has only a few counts. The V and J genes are TRBV5-1 and TRBJ2-2; 12 nucleotides agree with TRBD2. Unmatched junction bases numbered 6, after V lost 4 bases and J lost 2 bases. CDR1 and CDR2 from the germline V gene are SGHRS and YFSETQ. The CDR3 length is 17 residues. The CDR3 DNA follows: TGCGCCAGCAGCATAGGACTAGCGGGGAATAACACCGGGGAGCTGTTTTTT. Its translation is CASSIGLAGNNTGELFF.

This clone came up a few times. The chain is built from TRBV7-2 and TRBJ2-1; the match to TRBD2 covers 10 bases. Germline V gene data show CDR1 as SGHTA and CDR2 as FQGNSA. Losses at the gene ends were 4 bases for V and 5 bases for J; bases not matched to a gene: 5. This CDR3 contains 15 residues. This chain's CDR3 is CASSSLAGANNEQFF. CDR3 DNA: TGTGCCAGCAGCTCTCTAGCGGGGGCCAACAATGAGCAGTTCTTC.